The 9 T cell receptor beta chains listed next were all sequenced from one sample in a study of blood T cell repertoires in COVID-19. TCRdb's table, derived via immunoSEQ multiplex PCR, lists solely in-frame clones and lacks some. The repertoire includes 130,000 to 150,000 clones, more than 65% of them detected once, and 10% to 15% sits in the top ten. Source material: peripheral blood. These receptors originate from an elderly man with acute or convalescent COVID-19.

This chain connects TRBV12-5 to TRBJ2-3; TRBD2 matches at 9 bases. In germline, CDR1 is LGHNT, CDR2 FRNRAP. With 6 bases clipped from V and 0 bases from J, the junction kept 7 bases outside the gene matches. This CDR3 region has 16 residues. The CDR3 DNA is TGTGCTAGTGGAAGGAGCGGGGGGATTAGCACAGATACGCAGTATTTT. The encoded protein is CASGRSGGISTDTQYF.

J is TRBJ1-1 and V is TRBV6-6; tentatively, D is TRBD1 (6 bases). The CDR3 runs to 15 residues. Germline V gene lookup returns CDR1 MNHNY and CDR2 SVGAGI (reference sequence). V gave up 2 bases and J gave up 4 bases, with 14 bases separating them. CDR3 coding DNA: TGTGCCAGCAGTTACCAGGGGTTGGTCTTCACTGAAGCTTTCTTT. Its translation is CASSYQGLVFTEAFF.

The chain couples TRBV7-9 to TRBJ2-7, with D tentatively TRBD2 (6 bases). Looked up from germline, CDR1 is SEHNR and CDR2 is FQNEAQ (reference sequence). Trimming removed 5 bases at V and 4 bases at J, with 9 bases between. This CDR3 has 12 amino acids. CDR3 in amino acids: CASSREPYEQYF. The CDR3 coding sequence is TGTGCCAGCAGCCGGGAGCCATACGAGCAGTACTTC.

A single count supports this clone. The chain couples TRBV5-1 to TRBJ2-1; the match to TRBD2 covers 8 bases. Germline V gives CDR1 SGHRS, CDR2 YFSETQ. With 0 bases clipped from V and 4 bases from J, the junction kept 3 bases outside the gene matches. This CDR3 is 15 amino acids long. The CDR3 sequence: CASSLATSAYNEQFF. The CDR3 nucleotides read TGCGCCAGCAGCTTGGCGACTAGCGCTTACAATGAGCAGTTCTTC.

This chain links TRBV5-1 with TRBJ1-6, with D tentatively TRBD1 (6 bases). V was trimmed by 4 bases and J by 11 bases, leaving 13 bases between them. This CDR3 is built from 13 residues. Germline loops: CDR1 SGHRS, CDR2 YFSETQ. The CDR3 DNA reads TGCGCCAGCAGCCTCGAGGGGGGGGCACCCCTCCACTTT. Amino acid sequence: CASSLEGGAPLHF.

V gene TRBV7-9 combines with J gene TRBJ2-5; the match to TRBD1 covers 9 bases. The germline V gene encodes CDR1 SEHNR and CDR2 FQNEAQ (reference sequence). The CDR3 consists of 16 residues. J gave up 5 bases and V 2 bases, and 9 bases lay outside the gene matches. The CDR3 is CASSLSATGGLETQYF. CDR3 DNA: TGTGCCAGCAGCTTATCCGCAACAGGGGGCCTCGAGACCCAGTACTTC.

V usage is TRBV5-6 and J usage is TRBJ2-3, with 7 positions matching TRBD1. Unmatched junction bases numbered 5, after V lost 3 bases and J lost 4 bases. This CDR3 comprises 14 residues. Germline assignment: CDR1 SGHDT and CDR2 YYEEEE. The CDR3 DNA reads as TGTGCCAGCAGCTCCGACAGGGTTTCAGATACGCAGTATTTT. As protein: CASSSDRVSDTQYF.

The J gene is TRBJ2-2, the V gene TRBV11-2; TRBD2 agrees at 10 bases. CDR3 size: 18 residues. CDR1 is SGHAT and CDR2 is FQNNGV in the germline V gene. The trim removed 1 base at V and 6 bases at J, leaving 11 bases unmatched. DNA for the CDR3: TGTGCCAGCAGCTTAGTCCGATTAGCGGGGGGTCGGGCCGGGGAGCTGTTTTTT. Residues: CASSLVRLAGGRAGELFF.

The chain joins TRBV10-3 to TRBJ2-7; 7 bases align to TRBD1. Trimming cost V 6 bases and J 7 bases; bases outside gene matches: 6. Germline-derived CDR1 and CDR2 are ENHRY and SYGVKD. The CDR3 is made up of 12 amino acids. The CDR3 spells CAISRDRMEQYF. Here the CDR3 DNA reads TGTGCCATCAGCCGGGACAGAATGGAGCAGTACTTC.